This passage covers 30 T cell receptor beta chains from one sample sequenced in a study of cytomegalovirus exposure and HLA in healthy donors. Primers included in the PCR were 60 Vbeta and 13 Jbeta primers. TCRdb's copy holds only in-frame clones and misses some; the assay was immunoSEQ multiplex PCR. Seen here are about 200,000 clones, around 84% observed once, and the top ten hold 3.4%. The sequenced sample was PBMCs. These TCRs come from a man between 35 and 55 years old in good health and CMV-seropositive.

J is TRBJ1-2 and V is TRBV7-8, with 9 positions matching TRBD1. The CDR3 length is 14 residues. Per the germline V gene, CDR1 is SGHVS and CDR2 is FQNEAQ. V lost 5 bases and J lost 6; bases outside the gene matches: 7. The CDR3, as DNA: TGTGCCAGCAGCCCTACAGGGGGCCTGGATGGCTACACCTTC. It is translated as CASSPTGGLDGYTF. The complete variable domain, with remaining parts taken from reference TRBV7-8 and TRBJ1-2, reads GAGVSQSPRYKVAKRGQDVALRCDPISGHVSLFWYQQALGQGPEFLTYFQNEAQLDKSGLPSDRFFAERPEGSVSTLKIQRTQQEDSAVYLCASSPTGGLDGYTFGSGTRLTVV.

The chain links TRBV10-3 to TRBJ1-5; D is perhaps TRBD1 (5 bases). The CDR3 extends over 17 amino acids. Germline-derived CDR1 and CDR2 are ENHRY and SYGVKD. V was pared by 0 bases and J by 1 base, with 13 bases between. The CDR3 here is CAISESIGGLSNQPQHF. CDR3 DNA: TGTGCCATCAGTGAGTCCATCGGGGGATTGAGCAATCAGCCCCAGCATTTT.

This chain links TRBV19 with TRBJ2-7; 10 bases align to TRBD1. V was pared by 4 bases and J by 2 bases, with 5 bases of the junction left unmatched. The germline V gene has CDR1 LNHDA and CDR2 SQIVND (reference sequence). The CDR3 length is 15 residues. The CDR3 loop reads CASSTGQGGTYEQYF. The CDR3 nucleotides are TGTGCCAGTAGTACCGGACAGGGGGGGACCTACGAGCAGTACTTC. Based on the CDR3 plus reference TRBV19 and TRBJ2-7, the full variable domain is DGGITQSPKYLFRKEGQNVTLSCEQNLNHDAMYWYRQDPGQGLRLIYYSQIVNDFQKGDIAEGYSVSREKKESFPLTVTSAQKNPTAFYLCASSTGQGGTYEQYFGPGTRLTVT.

The chain recombines TRBV10-3 with TRBJ1-2; D remains unclear. This CDR3 has 12 amino acids. Per the germline V gene, CDR1 is ENHRY and CDR2 is SYGVKD. Deletions cut 1 base from V and 6 bases from J, with 6 bases between. The CDR3 DNA is TGTGCCATCAGTGAGTTGGAGGATGGCTACACCTTC. This sequence encodes CAISELEDGYTF.

V usage is TRBV12-5 and J usage is TRBJ1-1; 8 bases line up with TRBD1. Trimming removed 5 bases from V and 7 bases from J; junction bases left unmatched: 15. The germline gives CDR1 LGHNT, CDR2 FRNRAP. The CDR3 runs 16 residues. CDR3 bases: TGTGCTAGTGGTATGGACAGGGTAAACGGGGCCGGTGAAGCTTTCTTT. Amino acid sequence: CASGMDRVNGAGEAFF.

The chain uses TRBV7-3 and TRBJ1-2; 7 nucleotides agree with TRBD1. The CDR3 sequence is 14 residues long. The J segment lost 2 bases and the V segment lost 2 bases, leaving 2 bases of the junction unmatched. From germline, CDR1 is SGHTA and CDR2 FQGTGA. CDR3 residues: CASSLETGNYGYTF. For the CDR3, the DNA is TGTGCCAGCAGCTTAGAGACAGGGAACTATGGCTACACCTTC.

This clone appeared a single time. The chain joins TRBV19 to TRBJ2-5; TRBD1 matches at 7 bases. This CDR3 region has 18 residues. The ends lost 3 bases at V and 5 bases at J; junction bases unmatched: 18. Germline CDR1 LNHDA, CDR2 SQIVND (reference sequence). CDR3 in DNA: TGTGCCAGTAGTATGGGCGTACAGGGGATCGGTCCACAGGAGACCCAGTACTTC. Amino acid sequence: CASSMGVQGIGPQETQYF.

Worth noting for this clone: The sample holds other DNA sequences that translate to the same CDR3. The chain employs TRBV9 and TRBJ1-3; D is unresolved. The CDR3 is made up of 13 amino acids. Trimming left V 4 bases short and J 7 bases short, with 12 bases between. CDR1 and CDR2 (germline): SGDLS, YYNGEE. The CDR3: CASSPTAWNTIYF. The CDR3 bases are TGTGCCAGCAGCCCTACCGCCTGGAACACCATATATTTT.

This chain uses TRBV6-4 with TRBJ2-5; 10 nucleotides line up with TRBD2. The trim removed 7 bases at V and 5 bases at J, leaving 10 bases unmatched. Germline V CDR1 and CDR2: MRHNA, SNTAGT. The length of the CDR3 is 15 residues. CDR3 loop: CASIPSGGLGETQYF. In DNA, the CDR3 is TGTGCCAGCATCCCTAGCGGGGGCCTCGGGGAGACCCAGTACTTC.

DNA for the CDR3: TGTGCCAGCAGCCTAGAGGCCGGACAGGGGCGCACAGATACGCAGTATTTT. This gives the protein CASSLEAGQGRTDTQYF. This rearrangement joins TRBV7-9 to TRBJ2-3, with 9 bases identical to TRBD1. The CDR3 consists of 17 residues. Germline V gives CDR1 SEHNR, CDR2 FQNEAQ (reference sequence). With V trimmed by 5 bases and J by 1 base, 10 bases remained unmatched.

The rearrangement uses TRBV10-3 and TRBJ2-3, with D tentatively TRBD2 (5 bases). The CDR3 contains 17 residues. The germline V gene encodes CDR1 ENHRY and CDR2 SYGVKD. V was pared by 2 bases and J by 1 base, with 16 bases between. The CDR3 sequence is CAISEGVTSGGTDTQYF. The CDR3 bases are TGTGCCATCAGTGAGGGAGTAACTAGTGGCGGCACAGATACGCAGTATTTT.

The chain links TRBV10-3 to TRBJ1-2; 9 bases match TRBD1. CDR3 length equals 13 residues. Germline V CDR1 and CDR2: ENHRY, SYGVKD. V shed 3 bases and J 5 bases; nucleotides not matched to a gene: 1. Written as DNA, the CDR3 is TGTGCCATCAGTGACGGGACAGGGTATGGCTACACCTTC. Translated: CAISDGTGYGYTF.

The chain joins TRBV2 to TRBJ2-1; 7 nucleotides agree with TRBD2. The CDR3 spans 15 residues. V dropped 7 bases and J dropped 8; count of bases not matched to a gene: 14. CDR1 and CDR2 from the germline V gene are SNHLY and FYNNEI. This chain's CDR3 is CASKQGRGPYYEQFF. The CDR3 region has the DNA TGTGCCAGCAAACAAGGGAGGGGCCCTTACTATGAGCAGTTCTTC.

The gene calls are TRBV15 and TRBJ2-5; maybe TRBD2 (5 bases). This CDR3 is built from 13 residues. The V and J ends lost 3 bases and 0 bases respectively, with 5 bases between them. CDR1 and CDR2 (germline): LNHNV, YYDKDF (reference sequence). The CDR3 loop is CATSREDQETQYF. CDR3 coding DNA: TGTGCCACCAGCAGGGAGGACCAAGAGACCCAGTACTTC.

CDR3 residues: CASSSSSYEQYF. Here the CDR3 DNA reads TGTGCCAGCAGCTCGAGCTCCTACGAGCAGTACTTC. The chain carries TRBV7-2 and TRBJ2-7, with no clear D. The CDR3 runs 12 residues. Germline V gives CDR1 SGHTA, CDR2 FQGNSA. The V gene lost 4 bases and the J gene lost 0 bases, with 4 bases spanning the gap.

The chain employs TRBV5-5 and TRBJ2-2, with 8 positions matching TRBD1. Germline trimming cut 4 bases from V and 6 bases from J; bases unmatched to any gene: 8. From germline, CDR1 is SGHKS and CDR2 YYEKEE (reference sequence). The CDR3 has 15 amino acids. CDR3 DNA: TGTGCCAGCAGCCGAGGACAGGGCAGGGCCGGGGAGCTGTTTTTT. Residues: CASSRGQGRAGELFF.

The rearrangement links TRBV27 to TRBJ1-2; TRBD1 is a possible D gene (5 bases). The CDR3 length is 13 residues. V lost 4 bases, J lost 3 bases, and 9 bases lay in between. Germline V gene data show CDR1 as MNHEY and CDR2 as SMNVEV (reference sequence). This CDR3 is CASSSLTDYGYTF. The CDR3 coding sequence is TGTGCCAGCAGTTCTCTGACAGACTATGGCTACACCTTC.

The rearrangement joins TRBV19 to TRBJ2-3, with 8 bases aligning to TRBD1. J gave up 6 bases and V 5 bases, and 10 bases lay outside the gene matches. Germline V gene lookup returns CDR1 LNHDA and CDR2 SQIVND (reference sequence). The CDR3 covers 15 residues. CDR3 loop: CASSVGQGSFDTQYF. The CDR3 DNA is TGTGCCAGTAGTGTCGGACAGGGCTCTTTCGATACGCAGTATTTT.

The V gene is TRBV7-8, the J gene TRBJ2-6; D possibly corresponds to TRBD2 (5 bases). CDR1 is SGHVS, CDR2 FQNEAQ, per germline. V was pared by 7 bases and J by 2 bases, with 12 bases between. There are 15 residues in the CDR3. This CDR3 reads CASTNHGAGANVLTF. CDR3 DNA: TGTGCCAGCACAAACCACGGGGCTGGGGCCAACGTCCTGACTTTC.

The sample holds one count of this clone. The rearrangement uses TRBV5-6 and TRBJ1-4; 7 bases align to TRBD1. V dropped 4 bases and J dropped 0; count of bases not matched to a gene: 3. The CDR3 contains 15 residues. The germline V gene has CDR1 SGHDT and CDR2 YYEEEE. This chain's CDR3 is CASSPGTATNEKLFF. CDR3 DNA sequence: TGTGCCAGCAGCCCTGGGACAGCAACTAATGAAAAACTGTTTTTT. The complete variable domain, with remaining parts taken from reference TRBV5-6 and TRBJ1-4, reads DAGVTQSPTHLIKTRGQQVTLRCSPKSGHDTVSWYQQALGQGPQFIFQYYEEEERQRGNFPDRFSGHQFPNYSSELNVNALLLGDSALYLCASSPGTATNEKLFFGSGTQLSVL.

This clone was recorded a few times. The rearrangement uses TRBV19 and TRBJ2-7; 9 bases fit TRBD1. The CDR3 contains 12 residues. Trimming cost V 3 bases and J 6 bases; bases outside gene matches: 0. Germline V gene sequence: CDR1 LNHDA, CDR2 SQIVND (reference sequence). Here the CDR3 reads CASSMTGGEQYF. CDR3 nucleotides: TGTGCCAGTAGTATGACAGGGGGCGAGCAGTACTTC. The whole variable domain, filled in from reference TRBV19 and TRBJ2-7, reads DGGITQSPKYLFRKEGQNVTLSCEQNLNHDAMYWYRQDPGQGLRLIYYSQIVNDFQKGDIAEGYSVSREKKESFPLTVTSAQKNPTAFYLCASSMTGGEQYFGPGTRLTVT.

This sequence joins TRBV7-8 and TRBJ2-1; D might be TRBD1 (6 bases). V lost 5 bases and J lost 3, with 14 bases in between. The length of the CDR3 is 15 residues. The germline V gene has CDR1 SGHVS and CDR2 FQNEAQ. The CDR3 here is CASSPGPDSYNEQFF. The CDR3 DNA reads TGTGCCAGCAGCCCCGGCCCGGACAGCTACAATGAGCAGTTCTTC. The full variable domain, its missing parts supplied by reference TRBV7-8 and TRBJ2-1, is GAGVSQSPRYKVAKRGQDVALRCDPISGHVSLFWYQQALGQGPEFLTYFQNEAQLDKSGLPSDRFFAERPEGSVSTLKIQRTQQEDSAVYLCASSPGPDSYNEQFFGPGTRLTVL.

The chain links TRBV15 to TRBJ2-5; tentative D call: TRBD1 (6 bases). The germline CDR1 and CDR2 sequences are LNHNV and YYDKDF (reference sequence). This CDR3 is built from 14 residues. Trimming left V 0 bases short and J 5 bases short, with 10 bases between. The DNA for the CDR3 is TGTGCCACCAGCAGAGAAGGGGGTGGGGAGACCCAGTACTTC. This translates into CATSREGGGETQYF.

V usage is TRBV6-1 and J usage is TRBJ2-3; maybe TRBD1 (5 bases). V was shortened by 0 bases and J by 0 bases, with 13 bases between the two germline ends. Per germline, CDR1 MNHNS and CDR2 SASEGT. CDR3 length: 17 residues. CDR3 sequence: CASSEAGDSASTDTQYF. The CDR3 DNA reads TGTGCCAGCAGTGAAGCAGGCGACAGTGCTAGCACAGATACGCAGTATTTT.

This clone was recorded only once. The CDR3 region has the DNA TGTGCCAGCAGCTCGATAGCGGGACTTAAGTACGAGCAGTACTTC. This codes for CASSSIAGLKYEQYF. The chain joins TRBV11-2 to TRBJ2-7; 8 bases fit TRBD2. This CDR3 is 15 amino acids long. Germline V gene sequence: CDR1 SGHAT, CDR2 FQNNGV. V gave up 4 bases and J gave up 4 bases; unmatched junction bases: 9.

This clone was picked up a small number of times. The same CDR3 also results from other DNA sequences found in this sample. The J gene is TRBJ2-7, the V gene TRBV7-3; maybe TRBD2 (6 bases). This CDR3 spans 14 amino acids. Germline lookup yields CDR1 SGHTA and CDR2 FQGTGA. V shed 2 bases and J shed 5 bases, with 13 bases lying between them. In DNA, the CDR3 is TGTGCCAGCAGCTTAGGCGGGACCCTCGACGAGCAGTACTTC. This translates into CASSLGGTLDEQYF. Full variable domain (remainder filled in from reference TRBV7-3 and TRBJ2-7): GAGVSQTPSNKVTEKGKYVELRCDPISGHTALYWYRQSLGQGPEFLIYFQGTGAADDSGLPNDRFFAVRPEGSVSTLKIQRTERGDSAVYLCASSLGGTLDEQYFGPGTRLTVT.

This sequence joins TRBV9 and TRBJ2-3; 8 bases fit TRBD1. In germline, CDR1 is SGDLS, CDR2 YYNGEE. V dropped 0 bases and J dropped 3; count of bases not matched to a gene: 18. This CDR3 contains 20 residues. CDR3 coding DNA: TGTGCCAGCAGCGTAGGTGGGGGGTTTGGACAGGGCATAGGGACAGATACGCAGTATTTT. This encodes CASSVGGGFGQGIGTDTQYF.

This chain connects TRBV7-2 to TRBJ2-1; TRBD2 matches at 8 bases. The CDR3 sequence is 13 residues long. The germline V gene has CDR1 SGHTA and CDR2 FQGNSA. With V trimmed by 5 bases and J by 8 bases, 5 bases remained unmatched. The CDR3 DNA follows: TGTGCCAGCAGCGCCCCGGGGGGGCATGAGCAGTTCTTC. Its protein is CASSAPGGHEQFF.

Remarks on this clone: Compared with germline, one end of the junction differs, possibly owing to a read error. The chain carries TRBV4-3 and TRBJ2-7, with TRBD2 matching 10 bases. This CDR3 is 17 amino acids long. In germline, CDR1 is LGHNA, CDR2 YSLEER. The CDR3 nucleotides are TGCGCCAACAGCCAAGACTATGCGGCTAGCGGGAGTCGCGAGCAGTACTTC. This encodes CANSQDYAASGSREQYF.

V is TRBV7-9 and J is TRBJ2-6; 7 bases map to TRBD1. The CDR3 totals 16 residues. J was trimmed by 1 base and V by 0 bases; bases with no gene match: 0. The germline V gene encodes CDR1 SEHNR and CDR2 FQNEAQ (reference sequence). The CDR3 DNA reads TGTGCCAGCAGCTTAGCACAGGGGTCTGGGGCCAACGTCCTGACTTTC. Translation gives CASSLAQGSGANVLTF. Based on the CDR3 plus reference TRBV7-9 and TRBJ2-6, the full variable domain is DTGVSQNPRHKITKRGQNVTFRCDPISEHNRLYWYRQTLGQGPEFLTYFQNEAQLEKSRLLSDRFSAERPKGSFSTLEIQRTEQGDSAMYLCASSLAQGSGANVLTFGAGSRLTVL.